This T cell receptor (beta chain) was recovered during a study of cytomegalovirus exposure and HLA in healthy donors. Findings and limits, study-wide: The authors enumerated over 150 TCR beta chains as linked to cytomegalovirus. High specificity and sensitivity for cytomegalovirus status were reported for the classifier.

For this clone: Its antigen remains unidentified.

Looked up from germline, CDR1 is MGHRA and CDR2 is YSYEKL. This CDR3 has 15 amino acids. The germline V and J ends were trimmed by 0 bases and 8 bases, with 13 bases remaining between them. Researchers ran the PCR with 60 Vbeta and 13 Jbeta primers. Sequenced by immunoSEQ multiplex PCR; TCRdb stores in-frame clones only, minus some. The sample's table shows 60,000 to 80,000 clones. The gene calls are TRBV4-1 and TRBJ1-4; D might be TRBD1 (6 bases). The sequenced sample consisted of PBMCs. This clonotype was sampled from a boy younger than 18 in good health and CMV-seronegative. Written as DNA, the CDR3 is TGCGCCAGCAGCCAAGAGGGACACGCAGCAGAAAAACTGTTTTTT. Its protein product is CASSQEGHAAEKLFF.